The 32 T cell receptor beta chains given below trace back to one sample, sequenced in a study of identical twins (dated by TCRdb to the mid-2010s). Library prep was done by 5' RACE. Sequencing took place on an Illumina HiSeq 2000. Using fastp at Q25 and MiXCR, TCRdb reprocessed the public reads and kept productive beta chains. Duplicate CDR3 protein sequences are folded into a single record with the most common DNA and genes. The sample yields under 1 million distinct CDR3 sequences; about 12% were counted once. The ten most abundant clones make up around 1.6% of the sample. These data are also associated with another study on yellow fever vaccine responses in identical twins.

The sample comprised PBMCs. These receptors were collected from a woman aged 18 to 35 in good health.

This clonotype has a handful of counts. V and J are TRBV28 and TRBJ2-1, with TRBD2 as a possible D gene (6 bases). V was trimmed by 3 bases and J by 9 bases, leaving 15 bases between them. This CDR3 contains 14 residues. Looked up from germline, CDR1 is MDHEN and CDR2 is SYDVKM. The CDR3 sequence: CASSFRLERGEQFF. The CDR3 region has the DNA TGTGCCAGCAGTTTCCGACTAGAGAGAGGTGAGCAGTTCTTC.

V usage is TRBV20-1 and J usage is TRBJ2-1; D possibly matches TRBD1 or TRBD2 (5 bases each). CDR1 is DFQATT, CDR2 SNEGSKA, per germline (reference sequence). The ends were cut back, 3 bases at V and 3 bases at J, with 15 bases in the middle. CDR3 size: 15 residues. The CDR3 protein is CSASRDRTNYNEQFF. CDR3 coding DNA: TGCAGTGCTAGTCGGGACCGAACGAACTACAATGAGCAGTTCTTC.

This clonotype was detected a few times. The DNA for the CDR3 is TGCAGCGTTGATAAAGGGTCGGATGGCTACACCTTC. It is translated as CSVDKGSDGYTF. This chain links TRBV29-1 with TRBJ1-2; D is unclear. CDR3 length equals 12 residues. Germline loops: CDR1 SQVTM, CDR2 ANQGSEA. V lost 3 bases and J 6 bases, leaving 11 bases between the germline ends. The full variable domain, with the rest looked up from reference TRBV29-1 and TRBJ1-2, is SAVISQKPSRDICQRGTSLTIQCQVDSQVTMMFWYRQQPGQSLTLIATANQGSEATYESGFVIDKFPISRPNLTFSTLTVSNMSPEDSSIYLCSVDKGSDGYTFGSGTRLTVV.

In its sample, this clonotype was seen many times. The genes are TRBV3-1 and TRBJ2-3, with TRBD2 matching over 12 bases. CDR1 is LGHDT and CDR2 is YNNKEL in the germline V gene (reference sequence). V lost 1 base, J lost 0 bases, and 11 bases stayed unmatched. The CDR3 runs 20 residues. The CDR3 DNA follows: TGTGCCAGCAGCCAAGCTAGCGGGGGGGCATTTTTTGCTAGCACAGATACGCAGTATTTT. Its protein is CASSQASGGAFFASTDTQYF.

J is TRBJ2-5 and V is TRBV5-1, with 11 bases that match TRBD2. CDR1 is SGHRS and CDR2 is YFSETQ in the germline V gene. The junction had 11 bases not matched to a gene; V was cut back by 1 base and J by 0 bases. This CDR3 is built from 19 residues. The chain's CDR3 is CASSLRLAGGAKYQETQYF. The CDR3, as DNA: TGCGCCAGCAGCTTGAGGCTAGCGGGGGGCGCTAAGTACCAAGAGACCCAGTACTTC.

The gene calls are TRBV12-3 or TRBV12-4 and TRBJ2-7; 7 bases match TRBD2. The CDR3 consists of 15 residues. CDR3 loop: CAPSLGAGTPYEQYV. DNA of the CDR3: TGTGCTCCCTCCCTCGGAGCGGGGACCCCCTACGAGCAGTACGTC.

This sequence joins TRBV2 and TRBJ2-7; unclear D gene. The CDR3 spans 15 residues. V dropped 7 bases and J dropped 0 bases, with 16 bases sitting between them. Per the germline V gene, CDR1 is SNHLY and CDR2 is FYNNEI. CDR3 in DNA: TGTGCCAGCACCGACATTGCCGACCCCTCCTACGAGCAGTACGTC. Amino acid sequence: CASTDIADPSYEQYV.

This clonotype was seen repeatedly, ten times or more. The chain uses TRBV20-1 and TRBJ2-6; D unclear. With 6 bases removed from V and 4 bases from J, the gap between germline ends came to 13 bases. CDR3 length: 14 amino acids. Germline V lookup: CDR1 DFQATT, CDR2 SNEGSKA (reference sequence). CDR3 sequence reads: CSAKTTVGANVLTF. Here the CDR3 DNA reads TGCAGTGCCAAAACGACGGTGGGGGCCAACGTCCTGACTTTC.

The chain is built from TRBV20-1 and TRBJ2-6; the match to TRBD1 covers 7 bases. CDR3 length equals 16 residues. From germline, CDR1 is DFQATT and CDR2 SNEGSKA (reference sequence). V lost 5 bases to trimming and J lost 2 bases; unmatched junction nucleotides: 9. The CDR3 sequence: CSAPELTGAGANVLTF. In DNA, the CDR3 is TGCAGTGCTCCCGAGCTTACAGGGGCTGGGGCCAACGTCCTGACTTTC.

V and J are TRBV7-8 and TRBJ2-2; 9 bases map to TRBD2. CDR3 size: 15 residues. CDR1 and CDR2 (germline): SGHVS, FQNEAQ. V was pared by 4 bases and J by 5 bases, with 5 bases of the junction left unmatched. The DNA of the CDR3 is TGTGCCAGCAGCTCGCTAGCGGGAAGGACCGGGGAGCTGTTTTTT. Translated, it gives CASSSLAGRTGELFF.

This clonotype has only a few counts. CDR3 DNA sequence: TGCAGTGCTAGAGGGGAGGTTTCCAATGAGCAGTTCTTC. It is translated as CSARGEVSNEQFF. The rearrangement links TRBV20-1 to TRBJ2-1, with a tentative D call TRBD2 (6 bases). V was trimmed by 1 base and J by 6 bases, leaving 10 bases between them. The length of the CDR3 is 13 residues. CDR1 and CDR2 from the germline V gene are DFQATT and SNEGSKA (reference sequence).

In this sample, this clonotype turned up many times. The chain combines TRBV5-1 with TRBJ2-3; tentatively, D is TRBD2 (6 bases). The CDR3 covers 15 residues. The V end was cut by 4 bases, the J end by 6 bases, with 18 bases between. CDR1 and CDR2 from the germline V gene are SGHRS and YFSETQ. CDR3 sequence (DNA): TGCGCCAGCAGCCCGGGAGCGGTCATTGAGGATACGCAGTATTTT. Amino acids: CASSPGAVIEDTQYF.

The chain carries TRBV6-5 and TRBJ2-2; tentative D call: TRBD2 (5 bases). V was shortened by 2 bases and J by 3 bases, with 10 bases between the two germline ends. This CDR3 spans 15 amino acids. The germline V gene has CDR1 MNHEY and CDR2 SVGAGI. The CDR3, as DNA: TGTGCCAGCAGTTACCTCTCTAGCCACACCGGGGAGCTGTTTTTT. Residues: CASSYLSSHTGELFF.

A few counts support this clonotype. CDR3 in amino acids: CSAIGLSSYNEQFF. Written as DNA, the CDR3 is TGCAGTGCTATTGGCCTTAGCTCCTACAATGAGCAGTTCTTC. This chain joins TRBV20-1 and TRBJ2-1; D ambiguous. V lost 4 bases, J lost 0 bases, and 10 bases lay in between. The CDR3 consists of 14 residues. CDR1 is DFQATT and CDR2 is SNEGSKA in the germline V gene (reference sequence).

This clonotype was detected many times. The V gene is TRBV10-3, the J gene TRBJ2-5; D is unclear. Trimming stripped 6 bases from V and 4 bases from J, with 9 bases between. Germline V gene lookup returns CDR1 ENHRY and CDR2 SYGVKD. The CDR3 totals 12 residues. This chain's CDR3 is CAISRHGETQYF. The CDR3, as DNA: TGTGCCATCAGCAGACATGGAGAGACCCAGTACTTC.

This clonotype was recorded at least ten times. The chain has TRBV7-9 and TRBJ1-2; 10 bases fit TRBD1. Trimming at V came to 1 base and at J to 2 bases, leaving 4 bases not matched to a gene. The germline V gene encodes CDR1 SEHNR and CDR2 FQNEAQ (reference sequence). The CDR3 runs 16 residues. CDR3: CASSLDLDRGNYGYTF. As DNA, the CDR3 is TGTGCCAGCAGCTTAGATCTGGACAGGGGGAACTATGGCTACACCTTC.

The chain is built from TRBV9 and TRBJ2-1, with 11 bases lining up with TRBD1. V lost 4 bases and J lost 6; bases outside the gene matches: 6. Germline loops: CDR1 SGDLS, CDR2 YYNGEE. The length of the CDR3 is 15 residues. CDR3 amino acids: CASSRGQGALNEQFF. The DNA for the CDR3 is TGTGCCAGCAGCAGAGGACAGGGGGCTCTCAATGAGCAGTTCTTC.

This clonotype was counted only a few times. The gene calls are TRBV13 and TRBJ2-7; no firm D call. Between the trimmed V and J ends, which lost 3 bases and 3 bases, there was a span of 12 bases. Germline-derived CDR1 and CDR2 are PRHDT and FYEKMQ (reference sequence). The CDR3 runs to 14 residues. The CDR3, as DNA: TGTGCCAGCAGCTTGGGTCAGACAAGCTACGAGCAGTACGTC. This encodes CASSLGQTSYEQYV.

Only a few counts were recorded for this clonotype. The chain uses TRBV16 and TRBJ2-7; unclear D gene. The CDR3 spans 15 residues. V was cut by 4 bases and J by 2 bases, with 15 bases left in between. From germline, CDR1 is KGHSY and CDR2 FQNENV. The CDR3 spells CASSPHLAGTYEQYF. As DNA, the CDR3 is TGTGCCAGCAGCCCACACTTGGCAGGTACCTACGAGCAGTACTTC.

This clonotype has just a few counts. V gene TRBV7-9 combines with J gene TRBJ2-7, with D uncertain. This CDR3 is built from 13 residues. In germline, CDR1 is SEHNR, CDR2 FQNEAQ (reference sequence). V lost 1 base, J lost 3 bases, and 7 bases lay in between. DNA for the CDR3: TGTGCCAGCAGCTTAGAACCTATCTACGAGCAGTACTTC. As protein: CASSLEPIYEQYF.

This clonotype was counted a few times. The chain employs TRBV2 and TRBJ2-7; D possibly corresponds to TRBD2 (5 bases). The ends were cut back, 7 bases at V and 3 bases at J, with 7 bases in the middle. The CDR3 sequence is 11 residues long. From germline, CDR1 is SNHLY and CDR2 FYNNEI. CDR3: CASIAGYEQYV. The CDR3 bases are TGTGCCAGCATCGCGGGCTACGAGCAGTACGTC.

CDR3 region: CSARAGNYGYTF. The CDR3 DNA reads TGCAGTGCTAGAGCCGGTAACTATGGCTACACCTTC. The chain couples TRBV20-1 to TRBJ1-2, with D unresolved. V gave up 1 base and J gave up 1 base, with 4 bases separating them. CDR3 length equals 12 residues. CDR1 is DFQATT, CDR2 SNEGSKA, per germline (reference sequence).

The CDR3 here is CASSQTLGTSGTNEQFF. DNA of the CDR3: TGTGCCAGCAGTCAAACCCTCGGGACTAGCGGGACTAATGAGCAGTTCTTC. The chain links TRBV12-3 or TRBV12-4 to TRBJ2-1; 13 positions agree with TRBD2. The CDR3 is 17 residues long. After removal of 5 bases from V and 7 bases from J, the junction contained 11 bases not matched to a gene.

This clonotype came up a few times. This chain uses TRBV5-1 with TRBJ1-1, with TRBD1 matching over 7 bases. Trimming at V came to 4 bases and at J to 8 bases, leaving 8 bases not matched to a gene. The CDR3 spans 13 residues. Looked up from germline, CDR1 is SGHRS and CDR2 is YFSETQ. This CDR3 reads CASSVGQAAEAFF. The CDR3 region has the DNA TGCGCCAGCAGCGTTGGACAGGCAGCAGAAGCTTTCTTT.

This clonotype was seen more than once but under ten times. The chain has TRBV9 and TRBJ2-3, with TRBD1 matching 7 bases. J gave up 5 bases and V 1 base, and 10 bases lay outside the gene matches. The CDR3 is 16 residues long. Germline V gene data show CDR1 as SGDLS and CDR2 as YYNGEE. The CDR3 nucleotides are TGTGCCAGCAGCGTATCTATGACAGGGCGTGGAGATACGCAGTATTTT. It yields the protein CASSVSMTGRGDTQYF.

This clonotype was counted at least ten times. The V gene is TRBV5-1, the J gene TRBJ2-2, with TRBD1 as a possible D gene (5 bases). This CDR3 contains 13 residues. Germline V gives CDR1 SGHRS, CDR2 YFSETQ. Trimming left V 4 bases short and J 5 bases short, with 9 bases between. CDR3 sequence (DNA): TGCGCCAGCAGCACCTCAGGGACCGGGGAGCTGTTTTTT. Translated, it gives CASSTSGTGELFF.

This clonotype was seen repeatedly, ten times or more. The J gene is TRBJ1-1, the V gene TRBV5-1; no firm D call. This CDR3 is 16 amino acids long. Per germline, CDR1 SGHRS and CDR2 YFSETQ. Trimming removed 0 bases from V and 2 bases from J, with 14 bases in between. The CDR3 reads CASSLGGNRLNTEAFF. CDR3 nucleotide sequence: TGCGCCAGCAGCTTGGGGGGTAACCGGCTTAACACTGAAGCTTTCTTT.

The rearrangement links TRBV24-1 to TRBJ2-1; 7 bases are a match to TRBD1. The CDR3 is 17 amino acids. V shed 5 bases and J 4 bases; nucleotides not matched to a gene: 13. The V gene's germline CDR1 is KGHDR and CDR2 SFDVKD. DNA for the CDR3: TGTGCCACCAGTGGAGAATGGACAGGCGGCGGGTACAATGAGCAGTTCTTC. Amino acids: CATSGEWTGGGYNEQFF.

This clonotype was seen only a few times. V gene TRBV12-3 or TRBV12-4 combines with J gene TRBJ1-1; D perhaps matches TRBD1 (6 bases). This CDR3 spans 14 amino acids. V was cut by 1 base and J by 3 bases, with 9 bases left in between. The CDR3 coding sequence is TGTGCCAGCAGTTTAGGTCCAGGGGACACTGAAGCTTTCTTT. Translation gives CASSLGPGDTEAFF.

The chain recombines TRBV14 with TRBJ2-5; D is uncertain. V was pared by 5 bases and J by 5 bases, with 9 bases between. Germline CDR1 and CDR2: SGHDN and FVKESK. This CDR3 has 12 residues. The CDR3 spells CASSTRRETQYF. As DNA, the CDR3 is TGTGCCAGCAGCACCCGCCGGGAGACCCAGTACTTC.

This clonotype was counted a few times. The genes are TRBV3-1 and TRBJ2-1; TRBD2 agrees at 7 bases. Trimming at V came to 7 bases and at J to 4 bases, leaving 13 bases not matched to a gene. Germline assignment: CDR1 LGHDT and CDR2 YNNKEL (reference sequence). CDR3 size: 16 residues. This CDR3 is CASNGAGPDPYNEQFF. CDR3 coding DNA: TGTGCCAGCAACGGAGCGGGGCCGGACCCGTACAATGAGCAGTTCTTC.

This CDR3 reads CASSLNGATEAFF. The CDR3 bases are TGCGCCAGCAGCTTGAACGGGGCCACTGAAGCTTTCTTT. The chain uses TRBV5-1 and TRBJ1-1, with D perhaps matching TRBD1 (5 bases). The CDR3 is made up of 13 amino acids. Per germline, CDR1 SGHRS and CDR2 YFSETQ. V shed 1 base and J shed 4 bases, with 8 bases lying between them. The full variable domain, with the rest looked up from reference TRBV5-1 and TRBJ1-1, is KAGVTQTPRYLIKTRGQQVTLSCSPISGHRSVSWYQQTPGQGLQFLFEYFSETQRNKGNFPGRFSGRQFSNSRSEMNVSTLELGDSALYLCASSLNGATEAFFGQGTRLTVV.